These 25 T cell receptor beta chains were all obtained from the same sample, sequenced in a study of blood T cell repertoires in COVID-19. Profiling relied on immunoSEQ multiplex PCR, and the TCRdb table lists in-frame clones only, not all of them. This sample has under 200,000 clones; approximately 87% occur once, and the top ten carry 6.6%. The sequencing input was PBMCs or T cells enriched from blood (not recorded which). The origin of the receptors is a woman aged 45-60 years who had recovered from COVID-19.

The chain has TRBV18 and TRBJ2-2; D is unresolved. The CDR3 spans 16 residues. Germline loops: CDR1 KGHSH, CDR2 LQKENI. With 3 bases removed from V and 1 base from J, the gap between germline ends came to 12 bases. The CDR3 DNA is TGTGCCAGCTCACCCGCGTCCCGTCTGAACACCGGGGAGCTGTTTTTT. Translating gives CASSPASRLNTGELFF. Variable domain in full (rest from reference TRBV18 and TRBJ2-2): NAGVMQNPRHLVRRRGQEARLRCSPMKGHSHVYWYRQLPEEGLKFMVYLQKENIIDESGMPKERFSAEFPKEGPSILRIQQVVRGDSAAYFCASSPASRLNTGELFFGEGSRLTVL.

The CDR3 DNA sequence: TGTGCCAGCAGTCCGGGACAGGGCAGGCAGCCCCAGCATTTT. As protein: CASSPGQGRQPQHF. The rearrangement links TRBV27 to TRBJ1-5; 9 bases fit TRBD1. The length of the CDR3 is 14 residues. The V and J ends lost 5 bases and 7 bases, in that order; junction bases with no gene match: 6. CDR1 MNHEY and CDR2 SMNVEV come from the germline V gene (reference sequence).

The sample holds a few counts of this clone. This sequence joins TRBV18 and TRBJ1-5, with D possibly matching TRBD1 (5 bases). The ends were cut back, 3 bases at V and 9 bases at J, with 12 bases in the middle. This CDR3 comprises 13 residues. Germline V gene sequence: CDR1 KGHSH, CDR2 LQKENI. This CDR3 reads CASSPGRTGPQHF. DNA of the CDR3: TGTGCCAGCTCACCCGGTAGAACAGGGCCCCAGCATTTT. Using reference TRBV18 and TRBJ1-5 for the parts outside the CDR3, the full variable domain is NAGVMQNPRHLVRRRGQEARLRCSPMKGHSHVYWYRQLPEEGLKFMVYLQKENIIDESGMPKERFSAEFPKEGPSILRIQQVVRGDSAAYFCASSPGRTGPQHFGDGTRLSIL.

This chain's CDR3 is CASSLEGGSSYNEQFF. CDR3 DNA sequence: TGTGCCAGCAGCTTGGAGGGGGGGAGCTCCTACAATGAGCAGTTCTTC. This chain joins TRBV5-5 and TRBJ2-1; possible D gene TRBD2, 7 bases. Germline loops: CDR1 SGHKS, CDR2 YYEKEE (reference sequence). The CDR3 is 16 amino acids. Deletions cut 0 bases from V and 0 bases from J, with 10 bases between.

The chain is built from TRBV5-1 and TRBJ2-2, with 8 nucleotides matching TRBD1. This CDR3 has 17 residues. J lost 2 bases, V lost 4 bases, and 10 bases had no gene match. Germline V CDR1 and CDR2: SGHRS, YFSETQ. CDR3 residues: CASSRTGTGLNTGELFF. Written as DNA, the CDR3 is TGCGCCAGCAGCCGTACCGGGACAGGCCTCAACACCGGGGAGCTGTTTTTT. Complete variable domain (other parts from reference TRBV5-1 and TRBJ2-2): KAGVTQTPRYLIKTRGQQVTLSCSPISGHRSVSWYQQTPGQGLQFLFEYFSETQRNKGNFPGRFSGRQFSNSRSEMNVSTLELGDSALYLCASSRTGTGLNTGELFFGEGSRLTVL.

The chain carries TRBV11-2 and TRBJ2-7; 7 nucleotides align to TRBD1. J gave up 7 bases and V 5 bases, and 14 bases lay outside the gene matches. The CDR3 covers 15 residues. Germline values: CDR1 SGHAT, CDR2 FQNNGV. In nucleotides, the CDR3 is TGTGCCAGCAGCACCCACCTGAGACAGGGCAAAGAGCAGTACTTC. Translating gives CASSTHLRQGKEQYF.

The V and J genes are TRBV7-9 and TRBJ1-2, with 10 bases aligning to TRBD1. Germline lookup yields CDR1 SEHNR and CDR2 FQNEAQ (reference sequence). V lost 4 bases and J lost 8; bases outside the gene matches: 4. The CDR3 consists of 13 residues. The CDR3 nucleotides read TGTGCCAGCAGCTACCCGGGACAGGGGGGCTACACCTTC. It is translated as CASSYPGQGGYTF.

The CDR3 region has the DNA TGTGCCAGTGGGTCGGCAGGGCGTGGAAACACCATATATTTT. It codes for CASGSAGRGNTIYF. The rearrangement links TRBV19 to TRBJ1-3; the D gene is possibly TRBD1 (5 bases). Germline V lookup: CDR1 LNHDA, CDR2 SQIVND (reference sequence). V was cut by 8 bases and J by 3 bases, with 14 bases left in between. The CDR3 spans 14 residues. Drawing the rest from reference TRBV19 and TRBJ1-3, the complete variable domain is DGGITQSPKYLFRKEGQNVTLSCEQNLNHDAMYWYRQDPGQGLRLIYYSQIVNDFQKGDIAEGYSVSREKKESFPLTVTSAQKNPTAFYLCASGSAGRGNTIYFGEGSWLTVV.

This clone came up a few times. The chain joins TRBV2 to TRBJ1-3; 7 positions agree with TRBD1. In germline, CDR1 is SNHLY, CDR2 FYNNEI. The CDR3 has 15 amino acids. The ends lost 7 bases at V and 0 bases at J; junction bases unmatched: 6. The CDR3 coding sequence is TGTGCCAGCACTACAGGGGACTTCTCTGGAAACACCATATATTTT. Translation: CASTTGDFSGNTIYF.

The V and J genes are TRBV7-8 and TRBJ1-6; 8 positions match TRBD1. The CDR3 contains 16 residues. V gave up 5 bases and J gave up 9 bases; unmatched junction bases: 12. Germline V lookup: CDR1 SGHVS, CDR2 FQNEAQ. CDR3 amino acids: CASSKSQGAIGSPLHF. The CDR3 DNA reads TGTGCCAGCAGCAAGTCGCAGGGGGCAATAGGTTCACCCCTCCACTTT.

The V call is TRBV19, the J call TRBJ2-5, with 8 positions matching TRBD1. Germline V gives CDR1 LNHDA, CDR2 SQIVND (reference sequence). The V and J ends lost 0 bases and 4 bases, in that order; junction bases with no gene match: 4. The CDR3 is 15 residues long. CDR3 coding DNA: TGTGCCAGTAGTATAGATCGAACAGGGGGAGAGACCCAGTACTTC. Translation: CASSIDRTGGETQYF. Full variable domain (rest looked up from reference TRBV19 and TRBJ2-5): DGGITQSPKYLFRKEGQNVTLSCEQNLNHDAMYWYRQDPGQGLRLIYYSQIVNDFQKGDIAEGYSVSREKKESFPLTVTSAQKNPTAFYLCASSIDRTGGETQYFGPGTRLLVL.

V is TRBV7-9 and J is TRBJ2-1; 10 nucleotides match TRBD2. Germline V lookup: CDR1 SEHNR, CDR2 FQNEAQ (reference sequence). V gave up 8 bases and J gave up 0 bases; unmatched junction bases: 13. The CDR3 has 18 residues. The CDR3 sequence is CASAPGLASRSSYNEQFF. The CDR3 coding sequence is TGTGCCAGCGCACCGGGACTAGCGTCCCGCAGCTCCTACAATGAGCAGTTCTTC.

This clone was seen a single time. The J gene is TRBJ1-5, the V gene TRBV7-2; unclear D gene. V shed 1 base and J shed 1 base, with 8 bases lying between them. Germline V gene lookup returns CDR1 SGHTA and CDR2 FQGNSA. CDR3 size: 15 residues. The chain's CDR3 is CASSLGRYSNQPQHF. DNA for the CDR3: TGTGCCAGCAGCTTAGGGAGGTACAGCAATCAGCCCCAGCATTTT.

The chain combines TRBV15 with TRBJ2-2, with D possibly matching TRBD2 (6 bases). The V end lost 0 bases, the J end lost 7 bases, and 9 bases lay between the germline ends. The CDR3 covers 14 residues. Germline assignment: CDR1 LNHNV and CDR2 YYDKDF (reference sequence). The CDR3 DNA follows: TGTGCCACCAGCAGAGATGGGGGGATCGGGGAGCTGTTTTTT. It yields the protein CATSRDGGIGELFF.

The chain employs TRBV7-9 and TRBJ1-6; 10 bases agree with TRBD1. With 2 bases clipped from V and 9 bases from J, the junction kept 7 bases outside the gene matches. From germline, CDR1 is SEHNR and CDR2 FQNEAQ (reference sequence). The CDR3 runs to 16 residues. The CDR3 loop is CASSLPWTGGSSPLHF. The DNA of the CDR3 is TGTGCCAGCAGCTTACCGTGGACAGGGGGGAGTTCACCCCTCCACTTT. Variable domain in full (rest from reference TRBV7-9 and TRBJ1-6): DTGVSQNPRHKITKRGQNVTFRCDPISEHNRLYWYRQTLGQGPEFLTYFQNEAQLEKSRLLSDRFSAERPKGSFSTLEIQRTEQGDSAMYLCASSLPWTGGSSPLHFGNGTRLTVT.

The V call is TRBV18, the J call TRBJ2-7; D ambiguous. The CDR3 loop spans 15 amino acids. V lost 2 bases and J 0 bases, leaving 11 bases between the germline ends. Germline CDR1 reads KGHSH; CDR2 reads LQKENI. CDR3: CASSPASQSSYEQYF. DNA of the CDR3: TGTGCCAGCTCACCAGCCAGTCAAAGCTCCTACGAGCAGTACTTC.

The chain links TRBV29-1 to TRBJ1-6; 8 bases agree with TRBD1. Germline V gene lookup returns CDR1 SQVTM and CDR2 ANQGSEA. The V and J ends lost 5 bases and 10 bases, in that order; junction bases with no gene match: 7. CDR3 length: 13 residues. CDR3 region: CSVQGTGGSPLHF. In DNA, the CDR3 is TGCAGCGTTCAAGGGACAGGCGGCTCACCCCTCCACTTT.

A remark on this clone: The junction differs from germline at one of its ends, possibly a read error. This chain connects TRBV5-6 to TRBJ1-5; the D is unclear. The germline CDR1 and CDR2 sequences are SGHDT and YYEEEE. The CDR3 has 14 amino acids. The CDR3 nucleotides read TGTGCCAGCAGTTTGGGAGGTTACAATCAGCCCCAGCATTTT. The encoded protein is CASSLGGYNQPQHF.

The rearrangement links TRBV7-2 to TRBJ2-3, with TRBD2 identical over 8 bases. This CDR3 comprises 16 residues. The ends lost 1 base at V and 1 base at J; junction bases unmatched: 4. Germline assignment: CDR1 SGHTA and CDR2 FQGNSA. CDR3 in amino acids: CASSLGGLGGTDTQYF. Written as DNA, the CDR3 is TGTGCCAGCAGCTTAGGGGGACTAGGCGGCACAGATACGCAGTATTTT.

The V and J genes are TRBV6-5 and TRBJ1-5, with 9 bases identical to TRBD1. The CDR3 extends over 14 amino acids. V was pared by 6 bases and J by 7 bases, with 7 bases of the junction left unmatched. Germline-derived CDR1 and CDR2 are MNHEY and SVGAGI. For the CDR3, the DNA is TGTGCCAGCAGGCCGACAGGGGGTGACCAGCCCCAGCATTTT. Its protein product is CASRPTGGDQPQHF.

The CDR3: CASSQGASGAAYEQYF. The CDR3 bases are TGCGCCAGCAGCCAAGGAGCGAGCGGCGCCGCCTACGAGCAGTACTTC. The chain recombines TRBV4-3 with TRBJ2-7; D perhaps matches TRBD2 (5 bases). Trimming stripped 1 base from V and 2 bases from J, with 15 bases between. CDR1 and CDR2 from the germline V gene are LGHNA and YSLEER. CDR3 length: 16 amino acids.

The chain recombines TRBV6-5 with TRBJ1-2; D gene ambiguous. The germline CDR1 and CDR2 sequences are MNHEY and SVGAGI. V was pared by 9 bases and J by 8 bases, with 22 bases between. This CDR3 comprises 14 residues. The CDR3 here is CASSKRWSREGYTF. The CDR3, as DNA: TGTGCCAGTTCTAAGCGGTGGAGCCGGGAGGGCTACACCTTC.

The chain combines TRBV6-5 with TRBJ1-2; 7 bases map to TRBD1. V was pared by 7 bases and J by 0 bases, with 8 bases of the junction left unmatched. CDR3 size: 15 residues. CDR1 and CDR2 (germline): MNHEY, SVGAGI. CDR3 sequence: CASTLDRPANYGYTF. CDR3 sequence (DNA): TGTGCCAGCACCCTGGACAGGCCAGCTAACTATGGCTACACCTTC.

The table lists this clone with a few counts. The chain is built from TRBV7-3 and TRBJ1-1; D gene uncertain. The length of the CDR3 is 13 residues. The germline CDR1 and CDR2 sequences are SGHTA and FQGTGA. The V and J ends lost 0 bases and 4 bases respectively, with 6 bases between them. CDR3 protein: CASSLTISTEAFF. CDR3 DNA sequence: TGTGCCAGCAGCTTAACAATTAGCACTGAAGCTTTCTTT.

This chain uses TRBV7-9 with TRBJ1-6, with 8 nucleotides matching TRBD1. The CDR3 is 16 amino acids. V trimming: 1 base; J trimming: 3 bases; junction bases outside the gene matches: 2. Germline loops: CDR1 SEHNR, CDR2 FQNEAQ (reference sequence). The CDR3 spells CASSLGTGFYNSPLHF. The CDR3 DNA reads as TGTGCCAGCAGCTTAGGGACAGGGTTCTATAATTCACCCCTCCACTTT. The variable domain in full, completed from reference TRBV7-9 and TRBJ1-6, reads DTGVSQNPRHKITKRGQNVTFRCDPISEHNRLYWYRQTLGQGPEFLTYFQNEAQLEKSRLLSDRFSAERPKGSFSTLEIQRTEQGDSAMYLCASSLGTGFYNSPLHFGNGTRLTVT.